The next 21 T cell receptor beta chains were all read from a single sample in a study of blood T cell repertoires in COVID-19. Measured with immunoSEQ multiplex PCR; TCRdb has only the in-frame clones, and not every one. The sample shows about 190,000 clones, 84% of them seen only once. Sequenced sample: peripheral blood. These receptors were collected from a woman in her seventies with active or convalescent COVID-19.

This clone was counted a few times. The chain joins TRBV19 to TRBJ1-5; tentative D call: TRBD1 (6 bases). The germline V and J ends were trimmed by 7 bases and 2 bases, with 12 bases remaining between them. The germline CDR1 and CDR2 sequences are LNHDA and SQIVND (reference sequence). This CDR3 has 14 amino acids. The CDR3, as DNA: TGTGCCAGTAAAGACAGGCCAGGCAATCAGCCCCAGCATTTT. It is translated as CASKDRPGNQPQHF.

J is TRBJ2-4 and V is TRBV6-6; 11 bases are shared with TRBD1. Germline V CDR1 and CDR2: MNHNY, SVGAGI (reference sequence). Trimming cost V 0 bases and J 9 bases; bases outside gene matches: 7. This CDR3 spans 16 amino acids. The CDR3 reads CASSYSAGQGAVIQYF. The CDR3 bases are TGTGCCAGCAGTTACTCGGCCGGACAGGGGGCTGTCATTCAGTACTTC.

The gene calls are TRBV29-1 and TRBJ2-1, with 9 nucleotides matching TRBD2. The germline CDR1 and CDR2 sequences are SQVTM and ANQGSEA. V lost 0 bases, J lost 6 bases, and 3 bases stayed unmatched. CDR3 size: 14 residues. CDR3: CSVEDQLAGNEQFF. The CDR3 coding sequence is TGCAGCGTTGAAGATCAACTAGCGGGCAATGAGCAGTTCTTC.

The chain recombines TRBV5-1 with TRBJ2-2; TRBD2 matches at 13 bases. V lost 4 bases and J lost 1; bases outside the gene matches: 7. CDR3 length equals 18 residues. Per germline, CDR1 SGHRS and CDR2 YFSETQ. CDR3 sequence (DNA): TGCGCCAGCAGCCTAGGGGGACTAGCGGGACGGAACACCGGGGAGCTGTTTTTT. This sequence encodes CASSLGGLAGRNTGELFF.

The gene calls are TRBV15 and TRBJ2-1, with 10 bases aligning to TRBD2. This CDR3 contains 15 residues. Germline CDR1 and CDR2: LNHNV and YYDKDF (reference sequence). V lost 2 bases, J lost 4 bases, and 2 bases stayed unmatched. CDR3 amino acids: CATSRLAGDYNEQFF. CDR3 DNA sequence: TGTGCCACCAGCAGACTAGCGGGGGATTACAATGAGCAGTTCTTC.

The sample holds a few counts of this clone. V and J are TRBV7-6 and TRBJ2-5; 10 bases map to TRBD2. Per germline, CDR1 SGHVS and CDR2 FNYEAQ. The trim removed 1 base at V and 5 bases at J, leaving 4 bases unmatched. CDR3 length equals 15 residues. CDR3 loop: CASSLGTSGKETQYF. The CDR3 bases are TGTGCCAGCAGCTTAGGAACTAGCGGGAAGGAGACCCAGTACTTC.

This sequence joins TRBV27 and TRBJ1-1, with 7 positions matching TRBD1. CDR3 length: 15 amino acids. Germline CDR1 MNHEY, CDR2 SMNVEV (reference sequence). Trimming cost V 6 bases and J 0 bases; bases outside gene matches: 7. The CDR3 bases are TGTGCCAGCAGCACCCGACAGGGAGTGAACACTGAAGCTTTCTTT. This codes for CASSTRQGVNTEAFF.

The CDR3 is CASSQETGSIRSYEQYF. DNA for the CDR3: TGTGCCAGCTCACAAGAAACAGGGAGTATTCGCTCCTACGAGCAGTACTTC. The rearrangement links TRBV18 to TRBJ2-7; the D gene is possibly TRBD1 (6 bases). The germline V gene has CDR1 KGHSH and CDR2 LQKENI. The CDR3 length is 17 residues. The germline V and J ends were trimmed by 4 bases and 0 bases, with 19 bases remaining between them.

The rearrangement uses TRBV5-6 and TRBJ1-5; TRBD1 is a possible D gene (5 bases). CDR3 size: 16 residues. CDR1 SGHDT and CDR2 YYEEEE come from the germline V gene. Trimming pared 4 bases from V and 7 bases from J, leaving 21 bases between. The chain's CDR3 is CASSLRFGGGVQPQHF. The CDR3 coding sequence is TGTGCCAGCAGCCTGAGGTTCGGAGGAGGGGTGCAGCCCCAGCATTTT.

In nucleotides, the CDR3 is TGCAGTGCTAGTAGGGGACAGGGTGCAGCGGCGAATCAGCCCCAGCATTTT. Amino acids: CSASRGQGAAANQPQHF. The chain is built from TRBV20-1 and TRBJ1-5, with 9 bases matching TRBD1. The germline V gene has CDR1 DFQATT and CDR2 SNEGSKA (reference sequence). The CDR3 is 17 amino acids. J lost 4 bases, V lost 3 bases, and 13 bases had no gene match.

CDR3: CASSERTGTQYF. The CDR3, as DNA: TGTGCCAGCAGTGAAAGAACGGGTACGCAGTATTTT. V gene TRBV6-1 combines with J gene TRBJ2-3; D gene unclear. The germline V gene encodes CDR1 MNHNS and CDR2 SASEGT. V was pared by 2 bases and J by 8 bases, with 8 bases between. The CDR3 sequence is 12 residues long.

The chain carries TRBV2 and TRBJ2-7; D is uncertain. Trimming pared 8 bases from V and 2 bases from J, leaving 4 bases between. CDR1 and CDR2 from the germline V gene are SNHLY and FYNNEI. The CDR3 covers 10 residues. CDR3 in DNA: TGTGCCAGCTCCACCTACGAGCAGTACTTC. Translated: CASSTYEQYF. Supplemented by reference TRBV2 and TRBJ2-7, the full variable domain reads EPEVTQTPSHQVTQMGQEVILRCVPISNHLYFYWYRQILGQKVEFLVSFYNNEISEKSEIFDDQFSVERPDGSNFTLKIRSTKLEDSAMYFCASSTYEQYFGPGTRLTVT.

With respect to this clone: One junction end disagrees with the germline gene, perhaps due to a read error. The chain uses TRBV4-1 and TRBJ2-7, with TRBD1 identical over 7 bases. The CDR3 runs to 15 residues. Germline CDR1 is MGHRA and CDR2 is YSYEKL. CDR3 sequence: CASRHVGQINYEQYF. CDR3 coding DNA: TGCGCCAGCCGCCATGTGGGACAGATAAACTACGAGCAGTACTTC.

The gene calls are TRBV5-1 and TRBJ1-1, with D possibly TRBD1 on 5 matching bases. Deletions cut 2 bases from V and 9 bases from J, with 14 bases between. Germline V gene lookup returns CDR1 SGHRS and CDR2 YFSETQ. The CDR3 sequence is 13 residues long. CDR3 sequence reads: CASSFGRGLQAFF. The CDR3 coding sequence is TGCGCCAGCAGCTTTGGTAGGGGTCTCCAAGCTTTCTTT. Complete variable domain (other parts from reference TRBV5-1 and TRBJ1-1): KAGVTQTPRYLIKTRGQQVTLSCSPISGHRSVSWYQQTPGQGLQFLFEYFSETQRNKGNFPGRFSGRQFSNSRSEMNVSTLELGDSALYLCASSFGRGLQAFFGQGTRLTVV.

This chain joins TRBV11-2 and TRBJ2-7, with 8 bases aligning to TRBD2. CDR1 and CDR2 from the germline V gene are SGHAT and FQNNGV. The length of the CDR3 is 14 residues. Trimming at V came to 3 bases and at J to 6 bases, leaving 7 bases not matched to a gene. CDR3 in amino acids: CASSFDGRAFEQYF. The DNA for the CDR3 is TGTGCCAGCAGCTTCGACGGGAGGGCCTTCGAGCAGTACTTC.

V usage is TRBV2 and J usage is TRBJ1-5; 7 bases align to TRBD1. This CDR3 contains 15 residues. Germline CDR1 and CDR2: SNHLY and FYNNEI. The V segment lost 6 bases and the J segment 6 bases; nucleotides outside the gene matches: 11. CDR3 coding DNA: TGTGCCAGCAGGACCCGGGACAGTTTGGGTCAGCCCCAGCATTTT. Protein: CASRTRDSLGQPQHF. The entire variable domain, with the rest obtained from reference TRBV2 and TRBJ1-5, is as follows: EPEVTQTPSHQVTQMGQEVILRCVPISNHLYFYWYRQILGQKVEFLVSFYNNEISEKSEIFDDQFSVERPDGSNFTLKIRSTKLEDSAMYFCASRTRDSLGQPQHFGDGTRLSIL.

The CDR3 sequence is CASRRGTETQYF. CDR3 DNA: TGTGCCAGCAGACGGGGGACGGAGACCCAGTACTTC. This chain joins TRBV2 and TRBJ2-5; a possible D gene is TRBD2 (6 bases). The CDR3 loop spans 12 amino acids. V lost 6 bases, J lost 5 bases, and 10 bases lay in between. Germline V gene lookup returns CDR1 SNHLY and CDR2 FYNNEI.

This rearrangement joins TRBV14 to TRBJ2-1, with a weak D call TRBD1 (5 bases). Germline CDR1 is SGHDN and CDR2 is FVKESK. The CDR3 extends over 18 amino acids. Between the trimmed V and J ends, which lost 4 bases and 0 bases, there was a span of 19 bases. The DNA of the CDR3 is TGTGCCAGCAGCCCTAGACAGCTATCGCTAATCTCCTACAATGAGCAGTTCTTC. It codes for CASSPRQLSLISYNEQFF.

The DNA for the CDR3 is TGTGCCATCAGTACAGGGATGAACACTGAAGCTTTCTTT. Translating gives CAISTGMNTEAFF. J is TRBJ1-1 and V is TRBV10-3; D might be TRBD1 (6 bases). Germline CDR1 ENHRY, CDR2 SYGVKD. Trimming took 5 bases from V and 0 from J, leaving 7 bases between them. The CDR3 runs 13 residues.

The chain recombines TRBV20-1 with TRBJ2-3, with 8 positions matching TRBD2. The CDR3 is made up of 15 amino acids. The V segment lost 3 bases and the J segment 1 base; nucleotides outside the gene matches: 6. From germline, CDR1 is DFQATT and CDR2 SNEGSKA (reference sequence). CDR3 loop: CSASTPGLGTDTQYF. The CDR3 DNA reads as TGCAGTGCTAGTACCCCGGGACTAGGCACAGATACGCAGTATTTT.

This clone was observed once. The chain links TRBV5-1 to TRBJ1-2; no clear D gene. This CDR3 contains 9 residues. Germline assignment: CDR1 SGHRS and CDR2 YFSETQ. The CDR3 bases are TGCGGATTCAGCTATGGCTACACCTTC. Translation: CGFSYGYTF.